This TCR gamma chain was profiled in a study of gamma delta lymphoproliferative disorders and STAT genes. Study background: At least 50 ng of genomic DNA went into each LymphoTrack Dx TCRG Assay library. Delta-chain libraries followed the EuroClonality-NGS standard operating procedure. Findings of the study overall: Low-frequency NGS calls may be less specific, so public or private leukemic clones need confirmation.

Unmatched junction bases numbered 9, after V lost 8 bases and J lost 10 bases. The CDR3 contains 11 residues. This clone counts as medium-sized. Antigen unknown. With CATT, TCRdb re-called clones from the multiplex PCR reads. The repertoire has around 5,000 gamma-chain clones, around 8% of them found once; the top ten carry approximately 3%. PBMCs from patients and controls supplied the genomic DNA for sequencing. Controls were healthy adult blood donors matched for age and sex. This sequence was found in a human donor in good health. The chain combines TRGV10 with TRGJ1 or TRGJ2. TCRdb records no J gene; here it was assigned by comparing the DNA to germline. TRGV10 is placed among ORFs of uncertain function. The specimen was blood. The CDR3 region is CAAWDLRKKLF. CDR3 in DNA: TGTGCTGCGTGGGATTTAAGAAAGAAACTCTTT.